This T cell receptor (beta chain) was retrieved from a study of T cell repertoires in cytomegalovirus infection. Findings and caveats of the study: Totalled public TCR beta family frequency picked out people who carried CMV plus the relevant HLA.

This clonotype is a singleton in its sample. The antigen is undetermined. MiXCR, run by TCRdb on the reads, gives a single entry per CDR3 protein. The sample carries approximately 730,000 distinct CDR3 sequences, 30% to 40% recorded once. Germline V CDR1 and CDR2: SGHNT, YYREEE (reference sequence). Trimming removed 0 bases from V and 6 bases from J, with 17 bases in between. CDR3 size: 16 residues. Specimen: cultured PBMCs, collected from culture after CMV antigen stimulation. The chain carries TRBV5-4 and TRBJ2-3; D possibly corresponds to TRBD2 (7 bases). This TCR was sampled from a human donor in good health (CMV status not recorded). Some clones in this sample may be carry-over from other donors' samples. CDR3 sequence: CASSLAGRGAGDTQYF. CDR3 sequence (DNA): TGTGCCAGCAGCTTGGCCGGCCGGGGGGCAGGGGATACGCAGTATTTT.